This T cell receptor beta chain was recovered during a study of T cell responses to AZD1222 COVID-19 vaccine. Findings and limits, study-wide: Donors were mostly white British, more females; clonal diversity possibly underestimated.

Sequencing used immunoSEQ multiplex PCR; TCRdb keeps in-frame clones, though not all of them. The data show roughly 200,000 clones, around 93% seen once. This clone came up once. As yet, its antigen is unknown. The sequences come from peripheral blood, collected 28 days after the second dose of the MenACWY control vaccine. This TCR came from an adult who received the MenACWY meningococcal vaccine as a control.

The CDR3: CASSFVDSKNIQYF. In DNA, the CDR3 is TGTGCCAGCAGCTTTGTGGACAGCAAAAACATTCAGTACTTC. The chain couples TRBV5-4 to TRBJ2-4, with D possibly TRBD1 on 6 matching bases. The CDR3 loop spans 14 amino acids. The V end lost 2 bases, the J end lost 3 bases, and 9 bases lay between the germline ends. Germline V gives CDR1 SGHNT, CDR2 YYREEE (reference sequence).